The clone carrying this TCR beta chain has only one observation. Investigators spread the genomic DNA of each subset evenly over several immunoSEQ plates. Only in-frame clones appear in the TCRdb table, and some are missing; sequencing was by immunoSEQ multiplex PCR. The sample contains approximately 1,500,000 clones, around 95% of which appear only once. The record originates from a study of shared clonotypes between healthy human individuals. Germline assignment: CDR1 SEHNR and CDR2 FQNEAQ (reference sequence). V was pared by 1 base and J by 2 bases, with 10 bases between. The CDR3 totals 15 residues.

The rearrangement uses TRBV7-9 and TRBJ2-3; weak D call: TRBD2 (5 bases). The specimen was naive CD4+ T cells sorted from blood. Subset here: CD45RA+ positively selected. The sequence was obtained from a man aged 25-45 years in good health. DNA of the CDR3: TGTGCCAGCAGCTTAGAAAGCGGTTCCACAGATACGCAGTATTTT. Amino acids: CASSLESGSTDTQYF.